This is a list of T cell receptor beta chains from one sample in a study of cytomegalovirus exposure and HLA in healthy donors. Produced via immunoSEQ multiplex PCR; TCRdb's table is partial and in-frame only. The repertoire holds roughly 250,000 clones, with 70% to 90% as singletons. Sequenced sample: PBMCs. Receptors were obtained from a woman in her thirties or forties in good health and CMV-seropositive. Each CDR3 is given with its conserved first and last residue. The order of the fields is J gene, D gene, clone size, V gene, CDR3 DNA, CDR3 protein. The D gene is left open where the match is weak. Size is omitted from some rows. Given values are once, few, many or a class for expanded clones.

>TRBJ2-1|TRBD2|.|TRBV6-1
TGTGCCAGCAGTGAAATAGGCGGGAGGGCCTTGTATGAGCAGTTCTTC
CASSEIGGRALYEQFF
>TRBJ2-1|TRBD1|.|TRBV19
TGTGCCAGTAGCCTTCGACAGGGCCAATACAATGAGCAGTTCTTC
CASSLRQGQYNEQFF
>TRBJ2-1|.|.|TRBV5-6
TGTGCCAGCAGCCTTCGGAGGATGGGAGGACGAGGAGGCAATGAGCAGTTCTTC
CASSLRRMGGRGGNEQFF
>TRBJ2-1|.|.|TRBV19
TGTGCCAGTAGTGCGAGCAATGAGCAGTTCTTC
CASSASNEQFF
>TRBJ2-5|TRBD1|.|TRBV27
TGTGCCAGCAGTCGGGATGCGGAGAGGACAGGGGAGACCCAGTACTTC
CASSRDAERTGETQYF
>TRBJ1-4|.|.|TRBV29-1
TGCAGCGCTCTTTATAATGAAAAACTGTTTTTT
CSALYNEKLFF
>TRBJ1-4|TRBD1|.|TRBV5-4
TGTGCCAGCAGCTCCGGGACAGGGGATGGAAAACTGTTTTTT
CASSSGTGDGKLFF
>TRBJ1-5|.|.|TRBV30
TGTGCCTGGAGTGTTCGGGGGGCAATCAATCAGCCCCAGCATTTT
CAWSVRGAINQPQHF
>TRBJ2-3|TRBD2|few|TRBV4-2
TGTGCCAGCAGTCTTATCACCGGGACTAAAAGCACAGATACGCAGTATTTT
CASSLITGTKSTDTQYF
>TRBJ1-2|.|.|TRBV30
TGTGCCTGGGACCGGGAGGGTAACTATGGCTACACCTTC
CAWDREGNYGYTF
>TRBJ2-5|.|.|TRBV30
TGTGCCTGGAGACAGGTACCAAAAGAGACCCAGTACTTC
CAWRQVPKETQYF
>TRBJ1-1|.|.|TRBV30
TGTGCCTGGAGGCAGGATGCACAGTCCTCCTTCGCTTTCTTT
CAWRQDAQSSFAFF
>TRBJ1-1|.|.|TRBV10-3
TGTGCCATCGGTCCGGGTTTGAACACTGAAGCTTTCTTT
CAIGPGLNTEAFF
>TRBJ2-3|.|.|TRBV2
TGTGCCAGCAGTGACTCGACTCGATACACAGATACGCAGTATTTT
CASSDSTRYTDTQYF
>TRBJ1-5|.|.|TRBV7-2
TGTGCCAGCAGCTTAACGCAGGGTACCAATCAGCCCCAGCATTTT
CASSLTQGTNQPQHF
>TRBJ2-2|.|.|TRBV4-3
TGCGCCAGCAGCCAAGCTGGAGAGTTCACCGGGGAGCTGTTTTTT
CASSQAGEFTGELFF
>TRBJ2-7|.|once|TRBV7-9
TGTGCCAGCAGCTTGGGCTTCTTCTACGAGCAGTACTTC
CASSLGFFYEQYF
>TRBJ1-2|.|.|TRBV7-8
TGTGCCAGCAGCTTAGCGACCGATACTAGTGGCTACACCTTC
CASSLATDTSGYTF
>TRBJ1-2|TRBD1|once|TRBV5-1
TGCGCCAGCAGCTGGGGACAGGGTCTCGATGGCTACACCTTC
CASSWGQGLDGYTF
>TRBJ2-2|TRBD1|.|TRBV4-1
TGCGCCAGCAGCCAAGCCCAGGGGGTTGACAGGGTAGGCACCGGGGAGCTGTTTTTT
CASSQAQGVDRVGTGELFF
>TRBJ2-1|TRBD2|once|TRBV4-3
TGCGCCAGCAGCCAAGATAGCGGGAGTCGGAATGAGCAGTTCTTC
CASSQDSGSRNEQFF
>TRBJ2-7|.|.|TRBV4-2
TGTGCCAGCAGCCCACAGTTAACGTCTTTGGCCCACGAGCAGTACTTC
CASSPQLTSLAHEQYF
>TRBJ2-2|.|.|TRBV9
TGTGCCAGCAGCGCGGGTGGCGGGGAGCTGTTTTTT
CASSAGGGELFF
>TRBJ2-5|.|once|TRBV28
TGTGCCAGCAGTCCATCGGGGACTTTCCAAGAGACCCAGTACTTC
CASSPSGTFQETQYF
>TRBJ1-2|.|once|TRBV30
TGTGCCTGGGAGAAGACAGTAGGCTACACCTTC
CAWEKTVGYTF
>TRBJ2-7|.|.|TRBV19
TGTGCCAGTAGGGTATCAGGGGAATACGAGCAGTACTTC
CASRVSGEYEQYF
>TRBJ1-3|.|.|TRBV30
TGTGCCTGGAGTGCCCCCAGGGTCTCTGGAAACACCATATATTTT
CAWSAPRVSGNTIYF
>TRBJ2-7|TRBD2|few|TRBV27
TGTGCCAGCTCCTTGGTGGGACTAGCGGGATACGAGCAGTACTTC
CASSLVGLAGYEQYF